Below are 27 T cell receptor beta chains sequenced from a single sample in a study of blood T cell repertoires in COVID-19. The table came from immunoSEQ multiplex PCR; TCRdb's copy has only in-frame clones and leaves some out. The sample holds fewer than 50,000 clones, around 83% seen once. Sequencing was done on a sample of peripheral blood. All receptors derive from a human donor in a cohort sampled during active COVID-19.

V gene TRBV28 combines with J gene TRBJ2-7, with D unclear. There are 13 residues in the CDR3. Germline CDR1 MDHEN, CDR2 SYDVKM. V was trimmed by 2 bases and J by 6 bases, leaving 11 bases between them. CDR3 region: CASSLTDIPEQYF. CDR3 bases: TGTGCCAGCAGTTTAACCGACATCCCCGAGCAGTACTTC.

The V call is TRBV28, the J call TRBJ2-7; no definite D call. Trimming removed 5 bases from V and 6 bases from J, with 23 bases in between. The CDR3 runs to 16 residues. CDR1 and CDR2 (germline): MDHEN, SYDVKM. CDR3: CASSKRQWVRDFEQYF. CDR3 DNA sequence: TGTGCCAGCAGTAAAAGGCAGTGGGTTCGTGACTTCGAGCAGTACTTC.

V is TRBV3-1 (or the pseudogene TRBV3-2) and J is TRBJ2-2, with TRBD2 as a possible D gene (6 bases). The germline V gene has CDR1 LGHDT and CDR2 YNNKEL (reference sequence). Between the trimmed V and J ends, which lost 3 bases and 4 bases, there was a span of 9 bases. The CDR3 is 14 amino acids. CDR3 amino acids: CASSQTAGTGELFF. CDR3 DNA sequence: TGTGCCAGCAGCCAGACAGCGGGCACCGGGGAGCTGTTTTTT.

The CDR3 nucleotides are TGTGCCAGCAGCGCCGGGACTAGCGTCGGGGAGCTGTTTTTT. Its translation: CASSAGTSVGELFF. The rearrangement uses TRBV6-5 and TRBJ2-2, with TRBD2 matching 10 bases. CDR3 length: 14 amino acids. V was pared by 6 bases and J by 7 bases, with 5 bases of the junction left unmatched. Per the germline V gene, CDR1 is MNHEY and CDR2 is SVGAGI.

The rearrangement links TRBV5-4 to TRBJ2-3, with 9 bases matching TRBD2. Germline V gives CDR1 SGHNT, CDR2 YYREEE (reference sequence). V trimming: 4 bases; J trimming: 1 base; junction bases outside the gene matches: 7. The length of the CDR3 is 16 residues. The CDR3 DNA follows: TGTGCCAGCAGCCAAGATCAGCGGGAGGGCACAGATACGCAGTATTTT. This encodes CASSQDQREGTDTQYF.

The chain carries TRBV30 and TRBJ2-5, with 7 bases fitting TRBD1. Unmatched junction bases numbered 7, after V lost 3 bases and J lost 3 bases. CDR3 length: 14 residues. Germline CDR1 reads GTSNPN; CDR2 reads SVGIG (reference sequence). DNA for the CDR3: TGTGCCTGGAGGGCCCGGGACAGCAAAGAGACCCAGTACTTC. Protein product: CAWRARDSKETQYF.

The gene calls are TRBV3-1 (or the pseudogene TRBV3-2) and TRBJ2-2; D possibly corresponds to TRBD2 (5 bases). The V and J ends lost 2 bases and 5 bases respectively, with 6 bases between them. From germline, CDR1 is LGHDT and CDR2 YNNKEL (reference sequence). The CDR3 has 13 amino acids. DNA for the CDR3: TGTGCCAGCAGCCAAACTAGTACCGGGGAGCTGTTTTTT. It codes for CASSQTSTGELFF.

The CDR3, as DNA: TGTGCCAGCAGCCAAGGGGGAGGGACCTACAATGAGCAGTTCTTC. It yields the protein CASSQGGGTYNEQFF. The chain employs TRBV3-1 (or the pseudogene TRBV3-2) and TRBJ2-1; 7 bases fit TRBD2. V lost 1 base, J lost 2 bases, and 2 bases stayed unmatched. This CDR3 is 15 amino acids long. Germline CDR1 LGHDT, CDR2 YNNKEL (reference sequence).

The chain carries TRBV6-4 and TRBJ2-5; tentative D call: TRBD2 (6 bases). The CDR3 runs to 16 residues. Trimming removed 3 bases from V and 1 base from J, with 15 bases in between. Looked up from germline, CDR1 is MRHNA and CDR2 is SNTAGT. In DNA form, the CDR3 reads TGTGCCAGCAGTGATCTGAATAGCGGAGTCCAAGAGACCCAGTACTTC. Translation gives CASSDLNSGVQETQYF.

This chain links TRBV6-2 or TRBV6-3 with TRBJ2-3; 11 nucleotides agree with TRBD2. This CDR3 has 17 residues. Germline CDR1 and CDR2: MNHEY and SVGEGT. Germline trimming cut 2 bases from V and 3 bases from J; bases unmatched to any gene: 7. CDR3 loop: CASSYPTSGRKTDTQYF. CDR3 nucleotides: TGTGCCAGCAGTTACCCCACTAGCGGGAGAAAAACAGATACGCAGTATTTT.

This rearrangement joins TRBV7-2 to TRBJ2-7; 14 bases align to TRBD2. CDR1 SGHTA and CDR2 FQGNSA come from the germline V gene. There are 20 residues in the CDR3. Trimming cost V 0 bases and J 0 bases; bases outside gene matches: 10. The CDR3: CASSLAAQTSGRAFSYEQYF. In nucleotides, the CDR3 is TGTGCCAGCAGCTTAGCGGCCCAGACTAGCGGGAGGGCTTTCTCCTACGAGCAGTACTTC.

This clone has only a few counts. The J gene is TRBJ2-6, the V gene TRBV2; 9 bases align to TRBD1. With 5 bases clipped from V and 0 bases from J, the junction kept 11 bases outside the gene matches. This CDR3 region has 19 residues. Germline V gene sequence: CDR1 SNHLY, CDR2 FYNNEI. The CDR3 protein is CASSPPWDRVPSGANVLTF. The CDR3, as DNA: TGTGCCAGCAGTCCACCTTGGGACAGGGTCCCCTCTGGGGCCAACGTCCTGACTTTC.

The chain is built from TRBV6-2 or TRBV6-3 and TRBJ1-2; D not certain. V gave up 2 bases and J gave up 0 bases, with 4 bases separating them. The CDR3 runs to 13 residues. CDR1 and CDR2 (germline): MNHEY, SVGEGT. For the CDR3, the DNA is TGTGCCAGCAGTTACCTACCTAACTATGGCTACACCTTC. Translated: CASSYLPNYGYTF.

The chain uses TRBV7-8 and TRBJ1-5; tentatively, D is TRBD1 (6 bases). The CDR3 runs 16 residues. V lost 2 bases and J lost 3, with 14 bases in between. Germline-derived CDR1 and CDR2 are SGHVS and FQNEAQ. CDR3 region: CASSLRPGHPNQPQHF. DNA for the CDR3: TGTGCCAGCAGCTTAAGGCCGGGACATCCCAATCAGCCCCAGCATTTT.

The CDR3 here is CASSLETGIYNSPLHF. DNA of the CDR3: TGTGCCAGCAGTTTAGAGACAGGGATCTATAATTCACCCCTCCACTTT. The rearrangement links TRBV28 to TRBJ1-6, with 7 bases lining up with TRBD1. This CDR3 comprises 16 residues. V dropped 2 bases and J dropped 3; count of bases not matched to a gene: 4. The germline gives CDR1 MDHEN, CDR2 SYDVKM. The whole variable domain, filled in from reference TRBV28 and TRBJ1-6, reads DVKVTQSSRYLVKRTGEKVFLECVQDMDHENMFWYRQDPGLGLRLIYFSYDVKMKEKGDIPEGYSVSREKKERFSLILESASTNQTSMYLCASSLETGIYNSPLHFGNGTRLTVT.

V is TRBV9 and J is TRBJ2-2, with 7 positions matching TRBD1. V gave up 5 bases and J gave up 3 bases; unmatched junction bases: 7. CDR1 is SGDLS and CDR2 is YYNGEE in the germline V gene. CDR3 length equals 15 residues. This CDR3 is CASSSNRGYTGELFF. CDR3 nucleotide sequence: TGTGCCAGCAGTTCGAACAGGGGATACACCGGGGAGCTGTTTTTT.

The V call is TRBV9, the J call TRBJ2-4; tentative D call: TRBD2 (5 bases). Germline V gives CDR1 SGDLS, CDR2 YYNGEE. The CDR3 has 16 residues. Trimming pared 10 bases from V and 0 bases from J, leaving 20 bases between. CDR3 in amino acids: CAPGGRRGVAKNIQYF. The CDR3 DNA is TGTGCCCCTGGTGGGCGTCGGGGAGTAGCCAAAAACATTCAGTACTTC.

The rearrangement links TRBV30 to TRBJ2-7, with D possibly being TRBD1 (6 bases). The CDR3 consists of 14 residues. The germline V and J ends were trimmed by 2 bases and 0 bases, with 11 bases remaining between them. CDR1 is GTSNPN, CDR2 SVGIG, per germline (reference sequence). The CDR3 spells CAWSLTGVSYEQYF. The CDR3, as DNA: TGTGCCTGGAGTCTGACAGGCGTCTCCTACGAGCAGTACTTC.

The V and J genes are TRBV19 and TRBJ2-1, with 15 nucleotides matching TRBD2. The V gene end was trimmed by 5 bases and the J gene end by 6 bases; junction bases not matched to a gene: 5. Germline-derived CDR1 and CDR2 are LNHDA and SQIVND (reference sequence). This CDR3 has 16 amino acids. This CDR3 reads CASSLMGLAGGNEQFF. The CDR3 DNA reads TGTGCCAGTAGTCTCATGGGACTAGCGGGAGGCAATGAGCAGTTCTTC.

This chain joins TRBV10-2 and TRBJ1-1, with 9 bases identical to TRBD1. The V gene's germline CDR1 is WSHSY and CDR2 SAAADI. The CDR3 sequence is 18 residues long. Trimming cost V 1 base and J 1 base; bases outside gene matches: 10. The CDR3 coding sequence is TGCGCCAGCAGTGAGTATAACCGGGACAGGGAACCGAACACTGAAGCTTTCTTT. This encodes CASSEYNRDREPNTEAFF.

The rearrangement uses TRBV5-1 and TRBJ2-3, with 9 bases that match TRBD1. The CDR3 is made up of 15 amino acids. Trimming cost V 4 bases and J 1 base; bases outside gene matches: 4. Germline V lookup: CDR1 SGHRS, CDR2 YFSETQ. The CDR3, as DNA: TGCGCCAGCAGCCCGACAGGGGGAGGCACAGATACGCAGTATTTT. Its translation is CASSPTGGGTDTQYF.

The CDR3 reads CASSLDRPRNTGELFF. CDR3 DNA: TGTGCCAGCAGCTTGGACAGGCCCAGGAACACCGGGGAGCTGTTTTTT. This chain uses TRBV5-4 with TRBJ2-2, with a possible D match to TRBD1 (5 bases). Deletions cut 0 bases from V and 1 base from J, with 10 bases between. Germline V gives CDR1 SGHNT, CDR2 YYREEE (reference sequence). The CDR3 has 16 amino acids.

V is TRBV11-2 and J is TRBJ1-2, with 10 bases lining up with TRBD1. The CDR3 loop spans 16 amino acids. Germline CDR1 reads SGHAT; CDR2 reads FQNNGV. V gave up 4 bases and J gave up 3 bases; unmatched junction bases: 8. The CDR3 loop is CASSSLRDRGDYGYTF. As DNA, the CDR3 is TGTGCCAGCAGCTCCCTCCGGGACAGGGGAGACTATGGCTACACCTTC.

The CDR3 loop reads CASSPAVSTDTQYF. The CDR3 DNA is TGTGCCAGCTCACCAGCGGTTAGCACAGATACGCAGTATTTT. The chain employs TRBV18 and TRBJ2-3; no clear D. This CDR3 is 14 amino acids long. Germline CDR1 KGHSH, CDR2 LQKENI. V was clipped by 2 bases and J by 0 bases, with 6 bases between them.

This clone was recorded once. The chain links TRBV4-2 to TRBJ1-4; TRBD1 agrees at 7 bases. This CDR3 region has 15 residues. Germline-derived CDR1 and CDR2 are LGHNA and YNFKEQ. Germline trimming cut 3 bases from V and 8 bases from J; bases unmatched to any gene: 9. CDR3 protein: CASSQDHRGGEKLFF. Written as DNA, the CDR3 is TGTGCCAGCAGCCAGGATCACAGGGGTGGGGAAAAACTGTTTTTT.

This chain uses TRBV10-3 with TRBJ1-4, with 8 bases matching TRBD1. Germline CDR1 reads ENHRY; CDR2 reads SYGVKD. The CDR3 contains 16 residues. Trimming removed 11 bases from V and 4 bases from J; junction bases left unmatched: 15. In DNA, the CDR3 is TGTGCCCCTAGGGCGGCCCCGGGACAGGTTAATGAAAAACTGTTTTTT. Translated, it gives CAPRAAPGQVNEKLFF.

The DNA of the CDR3 is TGTGCCAGCAGTGAATCGGGGGGGTTGAACGGGGAGCTGTTTTTT. Amino acid sequence: CASSESGGLNGELFF. This chain connects TRBV6-1 to TRBJ2-2; TRBD2 matches at 8 bases. Germline V CDR1 and CDR2: MNHNS, SASEGT. This CDR3 is built from 15 residues. With 2 bases clipped from V and 7 bases from J, the junction kept 6 bases outside the gene matches.